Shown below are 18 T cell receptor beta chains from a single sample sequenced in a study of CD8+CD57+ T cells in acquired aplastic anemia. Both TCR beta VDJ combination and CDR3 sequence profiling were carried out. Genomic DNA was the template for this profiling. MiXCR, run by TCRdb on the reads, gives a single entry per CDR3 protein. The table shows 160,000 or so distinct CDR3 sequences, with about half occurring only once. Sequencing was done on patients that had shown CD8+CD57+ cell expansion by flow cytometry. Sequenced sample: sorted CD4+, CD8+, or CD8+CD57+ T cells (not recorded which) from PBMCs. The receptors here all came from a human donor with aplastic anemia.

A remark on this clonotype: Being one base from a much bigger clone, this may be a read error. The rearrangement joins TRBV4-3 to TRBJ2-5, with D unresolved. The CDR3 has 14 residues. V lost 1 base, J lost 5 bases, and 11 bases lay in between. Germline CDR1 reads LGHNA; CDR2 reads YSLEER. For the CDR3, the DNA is TGCGCCAGCAGCCAAGGAGTTGGTGCGGAGACCCAGTACTTC. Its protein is CASSQGVGAETQYF.

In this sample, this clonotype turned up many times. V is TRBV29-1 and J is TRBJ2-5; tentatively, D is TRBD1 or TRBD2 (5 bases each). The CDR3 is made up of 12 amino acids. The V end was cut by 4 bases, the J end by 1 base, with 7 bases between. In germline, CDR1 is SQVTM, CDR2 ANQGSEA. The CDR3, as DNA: TGCAGCGTTGCCGGGGCCCAAGAGACCCAGTACTTC. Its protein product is CSVAGAQETQYF. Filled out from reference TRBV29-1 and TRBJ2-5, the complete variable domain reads SAVISQKPSRDICQRGTSLTIQCQVDSQVTMMFWYRQQPGQSLTLIATANQGSEATYESGFVIDKFPISRPNLTFSTLTVSNMSPEDSSIYLCSVAGAQETQYFGPGTRLLVL.

The DNA for the CDR3 is TGTGCCACCAGTGTAGGTAGCGGGGGGGCCTCCGTTGGCTACAATGAGCAGTTCTTC. It encodes CATSVGSGGASVGYNEQFF. The chain combines TRBV24-1 with TRBJ2-1, with 11 bases lining up with TRBD2. Germline trimming cut 5 bases from V and 3 bases from J; bases unmatched to any gene: 14. Germline loops: CDR1 KGHDR, CDR2 SFDVKD. The CDR3 consists of 19 residues.

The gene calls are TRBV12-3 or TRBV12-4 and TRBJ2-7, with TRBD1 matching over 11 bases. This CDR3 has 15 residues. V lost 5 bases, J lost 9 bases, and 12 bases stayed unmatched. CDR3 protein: CASSLDRGLADTQYV. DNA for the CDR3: TGTGCCAGCAGTCTGGACAGGGGGCTGGCAGATACGCAGTACGTC.

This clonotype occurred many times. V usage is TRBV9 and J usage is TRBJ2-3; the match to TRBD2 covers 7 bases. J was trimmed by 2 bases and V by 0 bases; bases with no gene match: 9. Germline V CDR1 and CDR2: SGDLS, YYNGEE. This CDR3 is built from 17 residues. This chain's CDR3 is CASSVGSGGGATDTQYF. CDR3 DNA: TGTGCCAGCAGCGTAGGATCGGGGGGTGGTGCCACAGATACGCAGTATTTT.

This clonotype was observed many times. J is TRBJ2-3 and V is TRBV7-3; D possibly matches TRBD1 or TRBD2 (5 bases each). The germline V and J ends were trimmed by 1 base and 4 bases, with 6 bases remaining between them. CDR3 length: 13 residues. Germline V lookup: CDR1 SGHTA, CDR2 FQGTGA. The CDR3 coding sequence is TGTGCCAGCAGCTTAAGGGGACCAGATACGCAGTATTTT. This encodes CASSLRGPDTQYF.

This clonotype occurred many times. The CDR3 nucleotides read TGTGCCACCAGTGACCACAGCGGGACCCAAGAGACCCAGTACTTC. This gives the protein CATSDHSGTQETQYF. V usage is TRBV24-1 and J usage is TRBJ2-5, with 7 bases lining up with TRBD2. CDR3 length: 15 residues. Germline V gene sequence: CDR1 KGHDR, CDR2 SFDVKD. J lost 1 base, V lost 4 bases, and 5 bases had no gene match.

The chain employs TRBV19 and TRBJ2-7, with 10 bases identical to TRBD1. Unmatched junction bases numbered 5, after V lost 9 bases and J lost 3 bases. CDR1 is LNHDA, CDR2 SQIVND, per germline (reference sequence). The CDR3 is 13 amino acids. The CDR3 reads CASGTGVLYEQYF. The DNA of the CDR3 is TGTGCCAGCGGGACAGGGGTCCTCTACGAGCAGTACTTC.

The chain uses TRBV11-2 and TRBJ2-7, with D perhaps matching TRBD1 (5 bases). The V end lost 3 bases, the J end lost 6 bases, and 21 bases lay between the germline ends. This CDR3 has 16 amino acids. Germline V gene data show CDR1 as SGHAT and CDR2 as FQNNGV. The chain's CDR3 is CASSFGRAGIVSEQYF. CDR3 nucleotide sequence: TGTGCCAGCAGCTTTGGTAGGGCAGGGATCGTCTCCGAGCAGTACTTC.

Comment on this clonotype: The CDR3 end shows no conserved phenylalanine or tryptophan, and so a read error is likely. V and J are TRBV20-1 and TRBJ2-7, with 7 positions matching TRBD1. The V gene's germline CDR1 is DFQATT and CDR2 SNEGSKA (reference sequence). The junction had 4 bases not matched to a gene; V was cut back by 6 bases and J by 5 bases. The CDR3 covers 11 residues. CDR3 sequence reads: CSATQGHEQYS. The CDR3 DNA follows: TGCAGTGCAACACAGGGGCACGAGCAGTACTCC.

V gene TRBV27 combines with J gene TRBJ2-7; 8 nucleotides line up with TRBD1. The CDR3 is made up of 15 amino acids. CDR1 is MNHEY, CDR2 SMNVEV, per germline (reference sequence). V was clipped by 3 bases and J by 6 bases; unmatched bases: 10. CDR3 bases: TGTGCCAGCAGTTTTTTCCCGGGACAGGCAGGCGAGCAGTACTTC. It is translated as CASSFFPGQAGEQYF.

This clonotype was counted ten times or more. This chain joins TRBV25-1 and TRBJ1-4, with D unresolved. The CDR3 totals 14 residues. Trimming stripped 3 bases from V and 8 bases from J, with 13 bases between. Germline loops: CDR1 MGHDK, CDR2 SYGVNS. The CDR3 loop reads CASSDFPNGEKLFF. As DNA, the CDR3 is TGTGCCAGCAGTGATTTCCCGAACGGGGAAAAACTGTTTTTT.

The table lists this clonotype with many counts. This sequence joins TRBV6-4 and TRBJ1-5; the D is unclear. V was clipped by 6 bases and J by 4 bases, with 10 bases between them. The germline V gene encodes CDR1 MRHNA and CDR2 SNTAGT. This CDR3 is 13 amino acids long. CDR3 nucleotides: TGTGCCAGCAGCCCCGAATTAAATCAGCCCCAGCATTTT. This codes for CASSPELNQPQHF.

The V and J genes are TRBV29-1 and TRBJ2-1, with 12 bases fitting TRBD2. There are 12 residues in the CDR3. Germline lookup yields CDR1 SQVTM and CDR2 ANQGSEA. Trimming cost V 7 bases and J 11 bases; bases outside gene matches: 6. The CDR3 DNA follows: TGCAGCGCTCCACTAGCGGGGGGCAAGCAGTTCTTC. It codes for CSAPLAGGKQFF.

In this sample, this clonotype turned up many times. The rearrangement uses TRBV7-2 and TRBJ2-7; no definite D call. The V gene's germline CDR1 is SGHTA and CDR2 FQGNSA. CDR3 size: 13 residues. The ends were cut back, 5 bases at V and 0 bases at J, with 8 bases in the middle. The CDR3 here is CASSGQSSYEQYF. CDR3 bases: TGTGCCAGCAGCGGGCAGAGCTCCTACGAGCAGTACTTC. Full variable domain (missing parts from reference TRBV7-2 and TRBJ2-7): GAGVSQSPSNKVTEKGKDVELRCDPISGHTALYWYRQSLGQGLEFLIYFQGNSAPDKSGLPSDRFSAERTGGSVSTLTIQRTQQEDSAVYLCASSGQSSYEQYFGPGTRLTVT.

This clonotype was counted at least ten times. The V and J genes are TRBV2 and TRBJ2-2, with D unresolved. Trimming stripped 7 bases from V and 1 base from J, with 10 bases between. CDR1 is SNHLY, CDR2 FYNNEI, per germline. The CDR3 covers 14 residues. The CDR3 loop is CASIKHQNTGELFF. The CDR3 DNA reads TGTGCCAGCATAAAACACCAGAACACCGGGGAGCTGTTTTTT.

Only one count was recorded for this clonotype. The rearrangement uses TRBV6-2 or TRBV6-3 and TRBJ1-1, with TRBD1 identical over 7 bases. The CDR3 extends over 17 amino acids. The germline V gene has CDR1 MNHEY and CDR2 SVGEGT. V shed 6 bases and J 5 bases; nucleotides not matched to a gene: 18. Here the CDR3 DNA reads TGTGCCAGCAGCCCTTCCCTTCATGGGACAGATCGGACTGAAGCTTTCTTT. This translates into CASSPSLHGTDRTEAFF.

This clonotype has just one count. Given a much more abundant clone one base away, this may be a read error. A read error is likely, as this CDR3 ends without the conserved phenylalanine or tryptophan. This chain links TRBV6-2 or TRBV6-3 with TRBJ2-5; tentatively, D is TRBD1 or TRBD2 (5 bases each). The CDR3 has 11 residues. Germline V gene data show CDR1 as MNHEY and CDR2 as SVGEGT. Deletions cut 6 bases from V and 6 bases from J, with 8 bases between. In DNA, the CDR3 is TGTGCCAGCAGCGGGGCGCAGACCCAGTACCTC. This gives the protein CASSGAQTQYL.